This T cell receptor beta chain emerged from a study of T cell responses to AZD1222 COVID-19 vaccine. Study information: Second doses were pooled across both intervals (about 4 or about 12 weeks). Study-wide points: Spike regions recognized by vaccine-associated CD4 TCRs spanned the protein, led by 160-218 and 743-854. Close to half of spike-specific TCRs reportedly recognize unmutated variant regions.

Data came from immunoSEQ multiplex PCR; TCRdb stores just in-frame clones and leaves some out. Of more than 65,000 clones in the sample, approximately 78% are singletons; the top ten hold around 20%. Germline V gene data show CDR1 as MNHEY and CDR2 as SMNVEV (reference sequence). Trimming removed 5 bases at V and 5 bases at J, with 10 bases between. The CDR3 has 13 amino acids. As regards this clone: Its antigen is undetermined.

This chain uses TRBV27 with TRBJ2-1; D is unresolved. This TCR derives from an adult in good health. The sequencing here drew on peripheral blood, taken on day 0 of AZD1222 vaccination. Here the CDR3 reads CASSRQRDNEQFF. CDR3 in DNA: TGTGCCAGCAGTCGGCAGAGAGACAATGAGCAGTTCTTC.